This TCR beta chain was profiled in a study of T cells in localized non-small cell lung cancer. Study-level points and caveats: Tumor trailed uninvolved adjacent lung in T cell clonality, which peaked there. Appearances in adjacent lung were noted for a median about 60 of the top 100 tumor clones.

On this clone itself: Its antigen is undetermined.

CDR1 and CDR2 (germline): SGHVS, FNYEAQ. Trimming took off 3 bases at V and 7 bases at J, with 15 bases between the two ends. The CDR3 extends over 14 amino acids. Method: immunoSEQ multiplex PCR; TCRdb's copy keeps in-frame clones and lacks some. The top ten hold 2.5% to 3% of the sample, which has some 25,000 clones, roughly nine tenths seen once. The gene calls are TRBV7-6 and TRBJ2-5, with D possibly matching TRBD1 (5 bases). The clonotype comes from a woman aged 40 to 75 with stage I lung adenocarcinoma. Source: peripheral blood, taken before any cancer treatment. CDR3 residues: CASSLTGETGTQYF. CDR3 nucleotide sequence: TGTGCCAGCAGCTTGACTGGAGAAACAGGGACCCAGTACTTC.